This T cell receptor beta chain was observed in a study of blood T cell repertoires in COVID-19. Profiled with immunoSEQ multiplex PCR; TCRdb holds only in-frame clones, not every one. This table has roughly 100,000 clones, over 85% appearing once. The CDR3 is 19 residues long. Germline values: CDR1 LGHNA, CDR2 YNFKEQ. Germline trimming cut 0 bases from V and 0 bases from J; bases unmatched to any gene: 4. Sequenced sample: peripheral blood. This sequence originates from a woman older than 75 in a cohort sampled during active COVID-19. The chain links TRBV4-2 to TRBJ2-6; TRBD2 matches 11 bases. CDR3: CASSQEGLAGSSGANVLTF. CDR3 nucleotides: TGTGCCAGCAGCCAAGAAGGACTAGCGGGTTCCTCTGGGGCCAACGTCCTGACTTTC.